Shown below are 23 T cell receptor beta chains from a single sample sequenced in a study of blood T cell repertoires in COVID-19. Clones were read by immunoSEQ multiplex PCR, and TCRdb kept only the in-frame ones, dropping some. The table records 40,000 to 50,000 clones, approximately 83% of them present only once. The specimen was peripheral blood. All receptors derive from a human donor in a cohort sampled during active COVID-19. The donor label of this sample is uncertain.

This rearrangement joins TRBV21-1 to TRBJ1-4; TRBD1, the D gene given by the table, was not confirmed from the DNA. TRBV21-1 is a pseudogene locus. The CDR3 sequence is 17 residues long. CDR3 amino acids: CASSKPRGHLLNEKLFF. CDR3 DNA sequence: TGTGCCAGCAGCAAACCAAGGGGGCACCTCCTTAATGAAAAACTGTTTTTT.

V and J are TRBV12-3 or TRBV12-4 and TRBJ1-5, with 7 bases that match TRBD1. V lost 6 bases to trimming and J lost 7 bases; unmatched junction nucleotides: 6. The CDR3 sequence is 13 residues long. This chain's CDR3 is CASRTGRQQPQHF. CDR3 nucleotides: TGTGCCAGCAGGACAGGGAGGCAACAGCCCCAGCATTTT.

The chain employs TRBV6-5 and TRBJ1-2, with unresolved D. The V end was cut by 8 bases, the J end by 5 bases, with 9 bases between. This CDR3 contains 11 residues. The germline gives CDR1 MNHEY, CDR2 SVGAGI. The CDR3 here is CASGREYGYTF. CDR3 coding DNA: TGTGCCAGCGGAAGGGAGTATGGCTACACCTTC.

This chain uses TRBV14 with TRBJ2-3, with 8 bases fitting TRBD2. The CDR3 runs to 17 residues. Germline V gives CDR1 SGHDN, CDR2 FVKESK. With V trimmed by 1 base and J by 0 bases, 6 bases remained unmatched. DNA of the CDR3: TGTGCCAGCAGCCAAGCCAGCGGGGGCCAAAGCACAGATACGCAGTATTTT. It encodes CASSQASGGQSTDTQYF.

This chain joins TRBV5-1 and TRBJ2-1, with 10 bases lining up with TRBD2. The CDR3 sequence is 17 residues long. Germline V gives CDR1 SGHRS, CDR2 YFSETQ. Losses at the gene ends were 4 bases for V and 4 bases for J; bases not matched to a gene: 11. CDR3 in amino acids: CASSPGLAAPRYNEQFF. CDR3 nucleotide sequence: TGCGCCAGCAGCCCCGGACTAGCGGCGCCGAGGTACAATGAGCAGTTCTTC. The full variable domain, its missing parts supplied by reference TRBV5-1 and TRBJ2-1, is KAGVTQTPRYLIKTRGQQVTLSCSPISGHRSVSWYQQTPGQGLQFLFEYFSETQRNKGNFPGRFSGRQFSNSRSEMNVSTLELGDSALYLCASSPGLAAPRYNEQFFGPGTRLTVL.

The V gene is TRBV5-1, the J gene TRBJ1-1; 7 nucleotides agree with TRBD1. The CDR3 extends over 14 amino acids. Per germline, CDR1 SGHRS and CDR2 YFSETQ. J gave up 6 bases and V 4 bases, and 9 bases lay outside the gene matches. Here the CDR3 reads CASSQTTGASEAFF. For the CDR3, the DNA is TGCGCCAGCAGCCAAACAACAGGGGCCTCTGAAGCTTTCTTT.

The table lists this clone with a few counts. The chain couples TRBV7-9 to TRBJ2-7; a possible D gene is TRBD2 (6 bases). Deletions cut 6 bases from V and 6 bases from J, with 18 bases between. Germline CDR1 SEHNR, CDR2 FQNEAQ (reference sequence). The CDR3 is 14 amino acids. CDR3 DNA sequence: TGTGCCAGCAGTATATCGCCGGGGGAGGCCGAGCAGTACTTC. Residues: CASSISPGEAEQYF.

The chain employs TRBV19 and TRBJ1-3; 10 bases match TRBD1. Germline CDR1 and CDR2: LNHDA and SQIVND (reference sequence). This CDR3 has 17 residues. J lost 0 bases, V lost 7 bases, and 9 bases had no gene match. The CDR3 loop reads CASNGDRGTYSGNTIYF. CDR3 DNA sequence: TGTGCCAGTAACGGGGACAGGGGTACTTACTCTGGAAACACCATATATTTT.

J is TRBJ1-2 and V is TRBV28; 9 bases align to TRBD1. Trimming at V came to 2 bases and at J to 4 bases, leaving 11 bases not matched to a gene. The CDR3 sequence is 17 residues long. CDR1 and CDR2 from the germline V gene are MDHEN and SYDVKM. CDR3 coding DNA: TGTGCCAGCAGTTTACCCGTCGGACAGGGGCAGGCCTATGGCTACACCTTC. Translated: CASSLPVGQGQAYGYTF.

This clone was counted a single time. The rearrangement uses TRBV13 and TRBJ2-3, with a weak D call TRBD2 (6 bases). The CDR3 loop spans 14 amino acids. CDR1 and CDR2 (germline): PRHDT, FYEKMQ (reference sequence). V was pared by 10 bases and J by 4 bases, with 18 bases between. CDR3: CATETGLRADTQYF. The DNA of the CDR3 is TGTGCCACCGAGACGGGACTCCGAGCAGATACGCAGTATTTT.

The rearrangement joins TRBV19 to TRBJ1-5; 7 bases map to TRBD1. CDR3 length: 16 residues. V lost 7 bases and J lost 1; bases outside the gene matches: 10. Per germline, CDR1 LNHDA and CDR2 SQIVND (reference sequence). For the CDR3, the DNA is TGTGCCAGTACAACAGGAAGCAGGGGGAGCAATCAGCCCCAGCATTTT. It is translated as CASTTGSRGSNQPQHF.

The genes are TRBV7-3 and TRBJ2-1; a possible D gene is TRBD1 (5 bases). With 2 bases removed from V and 3 bases from J, the gap between germline ends came to 14 bases. CDR3 length: 16 residues. Germline V gives CDR1 SGHTA, CDR2 FQGTGA. The CDR3 is CASSLSPAGYYNEQFF. The CDR3, as DNA: TGTGCCAGCAGCTTATCCCCGGCAGGGTACTACAATGAGCAGTTCTTC.

The chain couples TRBV11-2 to TRBJ2-3; D uncertain. This CDR3 region has 11 residues. From germline, CDR1 is SGHAT and CDR2 FQNNGV. V was pared by 3 bases and J by 4 bases, with 2 bases between. CDR3 DNA sequence: TGTGCCAGCAGCTTCGCAGATACGCAGTATTTT. This codes for CASSFADTQYF.

The chain employs TRBV6-5 and TRBJ1-6, with D maybe TRBD1 (5 bases). The V end was cut by 4 bases, the J end by 7 bases, with 14 bases between. This CDR3 is 15 amino acids long. The germline V gene has CDR1 MNHEY and CDR2 SVGAGI. CDR3: CASSSNQGINSPLHF. CDR3 coding DNA: TGTGCCAGCAGTTCCAATCAGGGAATCAATTCACCCCTCCACTTT.

This chain links TRBV20-1 with TRBJ2-5; 10 bases are a match to TRBD2. The CDR3 extends over 15 amino acids. The V gene's germline CDR1 is DFQATT and CDR2 SNEGSKA (reference sequence). The junction had 6 bases not matched to a gene; V was cut back by 3 bases and J by 2 bases. CDR3 nucleotide sequence: TGCAGTGCTAGTGGTGTAGCGGGGGGTCAAGAGACCCAGTACTTC. It specifies CSASGVAGGQETQYF.

This clone was seen a single time. The chain recombines TRBV18 with TRBJ2-7; TRBD2 is a possible D gene (5 bases). Germline CDR1 KGHSH, CDR2 LQKENI. The CDR3 spans 15 residues. Deletions cut 3 bases from V and 3 bases from J, with 15 bases between. The chain's CDR3 is CASSPPLGEGYEQYF. CDR3 coding DNA: TGTGCCAGCTCACCCCCCCTAGGCGAGGGCTACGAGCAGTACTTC.

The V gene is TRBV24-1, the J gene TRBJ2-1; D gene uncertain. Per the germline V gene, CDR1 is KGHDR and CDR2 is SFDVKD. Deletions cut 7 bases from V and 8 bases from J, with 8 bases between. The CDR3 loop spans 11 amino acids. The chain's CDR3 is CATSRIDEQFF. The CDR3 region has the DNA TGTGCCACCAGCAGGATTGATGAGCAGTTCTTC.

V and J are TRBV10-2 and TRBJ1-3, with 7 bases identical to TRBD1. CDR1 and CDR2 (germline): WSHSY, SAAADI. V dropped 8 bases and J dropped 0; count of bases not matched to a gene: 4. There are 14 residues in the CDR3. The CDR3 reads CASGTARSGNTIYF. CDR3 sequence (DNA): TGCGCCAGCGGGACAGCTCGCTCTGGAAACACCATATATTTT.

This clone showed up just once. The CDR3 DNA sequence: TGTGCCAGCGGAACCGGGAGACAAGAGACCCAGTACTTC. Its protein product is CASGTGRQETQYF. The chain has TRBV6-5 and TRBJ2-5, with D perhaps TRBD2 (6 bases). The CDR3 runs 13 residues. Deletions cut 8 bases from V and 2 bases from J, with 12 bases between. Looked up from germline, CDR1 is MNHEY and CDR2 is SVGAGI.

This clone was counted a few times. The chain carries TRBV19 and TRBJ2-7, with 7 bases matching TRBD2. CDR1 and CDR2 (germline): LNHDA, SQIVND (reference sequence). The CDR3 loop spans 14 amino acids. J lost 5 bases, V lost 3 bases, and 7 bases had no gene match. CDR3 coding DNA: TGTGCCAGTAGTATGGCCGGGACTATCGACGAGCAGTACTTC. This encodes CASSMAGTIDEQYF.

The chain couples TRBV6-1 to TRBJ2-2; no clear D gene. This CDR3 spans 13 amino acids. V was trimmed by 0 bases and J by 9 bases, leaving 8 bases between them. Germline CDR1 reads MNHNS; CDR2 reads SASEGT. CDR3 amino acids: CASSEAISWELFF. DNA for the CDR3: TGTGCCAGCAGTGAAGCCATTAGCTGGGAGCTGTTTTTT.

This clone occurred a few times. The CDR3 spells CASSRGQGAMRSEAFF. In DNA form, the CDR3 reads TGTGCCAGCAGCCGGGGACAGGGGGCAATGCGGTCTGAAGCTTTCTTT. The chain couples TRBV3-1 (or the pseudogene TRBV3-2) to TRBJ1-1, with 12 bases lining up with TRBD1. The V gene's germline CDR1 is LGHDT and CDR2 YNNKEL (reference sequence). This CDR3 contains 16 residues. V trimming: 4 bases; J trimming: 6 bases; junction bases outside the gene matches: 9.

Only one count was recorded for this clone. The chain couples TRBV10-3 to TRBJ1-3; D gene uncertain. The V gene's germline CDR1 is ENHRY and CDR2 SYGVKD. The V end lost 1 base, the J end lost 0 bases, and 10 bases lay between the germline ends. This CDR3 contains 16 residues. The CDR3 coding sequence is TGTGCCATCAGTGAGTACAGAACGGACTCTGGAAACACCATATATTTT. Translated, it gives CAISEYRTDSGNTIYF.